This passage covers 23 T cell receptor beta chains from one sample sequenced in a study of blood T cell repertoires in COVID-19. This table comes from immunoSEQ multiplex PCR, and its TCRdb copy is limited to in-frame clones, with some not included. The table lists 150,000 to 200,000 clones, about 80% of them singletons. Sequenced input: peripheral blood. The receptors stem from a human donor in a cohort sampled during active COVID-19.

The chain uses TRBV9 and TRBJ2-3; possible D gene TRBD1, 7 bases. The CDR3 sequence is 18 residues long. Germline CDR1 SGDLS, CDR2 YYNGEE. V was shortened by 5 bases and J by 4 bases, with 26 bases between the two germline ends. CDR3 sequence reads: CASRARQGGMVKADTQYF. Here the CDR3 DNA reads TGTGCCAGCAGGGCCAGACAGGGAGGAATGGTTAAGGCAGATACGCAGTATTTT.

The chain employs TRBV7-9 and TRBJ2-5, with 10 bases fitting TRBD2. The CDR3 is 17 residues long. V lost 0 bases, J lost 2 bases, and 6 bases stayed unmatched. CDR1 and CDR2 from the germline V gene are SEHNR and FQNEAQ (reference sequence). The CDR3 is CASSLARGLASQETQYF. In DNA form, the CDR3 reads TGTGCCAGCAGCTTAGCGCGGGGACTAGCGTCGCAAGAGACCCAGTACTTC. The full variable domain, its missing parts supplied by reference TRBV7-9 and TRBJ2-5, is DTGVSQNPRHKITKRGQNVTFRCDPISEHNRLYWYRQTLGQGPEFLTYFQNEAQLEKSRLLSDRFSAERPKGSFSTLEIQRTEQGDSAMYLCASSLARGLASQETQYFGPGTRLLVL.

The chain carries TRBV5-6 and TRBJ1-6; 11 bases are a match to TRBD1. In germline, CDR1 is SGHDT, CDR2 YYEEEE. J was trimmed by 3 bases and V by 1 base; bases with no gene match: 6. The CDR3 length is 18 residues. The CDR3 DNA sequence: TGTGCCAGCAGCTTGCGGGGGACAGGGGGAAGCTATAATTCACCCCTCCACTTT. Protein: CASSLRGTGGSYNSPLHF.

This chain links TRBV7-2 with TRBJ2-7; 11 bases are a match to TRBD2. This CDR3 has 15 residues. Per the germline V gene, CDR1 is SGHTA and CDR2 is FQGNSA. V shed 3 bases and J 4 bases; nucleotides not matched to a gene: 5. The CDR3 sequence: CASSFTSGSGYEQYF. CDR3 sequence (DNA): TGTGCCAGCAGCTTCACTAGCGGGAGTGGTTACGAGCAGTACTTC.

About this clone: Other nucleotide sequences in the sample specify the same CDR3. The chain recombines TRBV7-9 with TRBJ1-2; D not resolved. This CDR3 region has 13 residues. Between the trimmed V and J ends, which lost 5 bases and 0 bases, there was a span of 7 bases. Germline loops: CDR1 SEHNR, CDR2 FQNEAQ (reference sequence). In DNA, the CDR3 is TGTGCCAGCAGCCCCCGGGCTAACTATGGCTACACCTTC. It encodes CASSPRANYGYTF.

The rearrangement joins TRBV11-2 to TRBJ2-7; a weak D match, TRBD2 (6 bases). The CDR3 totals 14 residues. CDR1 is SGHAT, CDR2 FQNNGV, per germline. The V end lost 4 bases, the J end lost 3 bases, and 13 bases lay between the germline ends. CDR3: CASSSRLGVYEQYF. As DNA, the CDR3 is TGTGCCAGCAGCTCCCGACTAGGCGTCTACGAGCAGTACTTC.

For the CDR3, the DNA is TGTGCCAGCACCTTCAGACAGGGGACCTACGAGCAGTACTTC. Amino acid sequence: CASTFRQGTYEQYF. The gene calls are TRBV2 and TRBJ2-7, with 8 positions matching TRBD1. This CDR3 is built from 14 residues. CDR1 is SNHLY and CDR2 is FYNNEI in the germline V gene. After removal of 7 bases from V and 2 bases from J, the junction contained 7 bases not matched to a gene.

The CDR3 loop is CASSSPGLGVEQFF. In DNA form, the CDR3 reads TGTGCCAGCAGCTCGCCGGGACTAGGGGTTGAGCAGTTCTTC. This chain connects TRBV7-2 to TRBJ2-1, with 8 bases fitting TRBD2. V trimming: 4 bases; J trimming: 9 bases; junction bases outside the gene matches: 8. The CDR3 is 14 amino acids. Germline V CDR1 and CDR2: SGHTA, FQGNSA.

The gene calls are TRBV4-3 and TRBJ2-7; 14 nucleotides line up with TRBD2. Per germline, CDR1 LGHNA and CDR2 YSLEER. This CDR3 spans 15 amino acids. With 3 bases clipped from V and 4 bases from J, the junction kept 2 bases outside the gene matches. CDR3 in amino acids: CASSQGLAGDYEQYF. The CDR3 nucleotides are TGCGCCAGCAGCCAGGGACTAGCGGGGGATTACGAGCAGTACTTC.

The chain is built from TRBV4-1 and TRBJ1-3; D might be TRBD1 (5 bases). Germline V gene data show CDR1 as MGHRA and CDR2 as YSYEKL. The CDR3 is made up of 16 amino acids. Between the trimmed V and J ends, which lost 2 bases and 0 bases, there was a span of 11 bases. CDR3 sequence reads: CASSQPDRSSGNTIYF. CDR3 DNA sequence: TGCGCCAGCAGCCAACCAGACAGAAGCTCTGGAAACACCATATATTTT.

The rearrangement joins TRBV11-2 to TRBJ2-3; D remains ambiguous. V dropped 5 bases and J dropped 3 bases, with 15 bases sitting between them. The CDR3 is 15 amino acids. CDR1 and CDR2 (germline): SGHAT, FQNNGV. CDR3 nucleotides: TGTGCCAGCAGCCTACGAGGCCAGTCGACAGATACGCAGTATTTT. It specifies CASSLRGQSTDTQYF. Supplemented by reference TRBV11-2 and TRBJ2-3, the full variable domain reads EAGVAQSPRYKIIEKRQSVAFWCNPISGHATLYWYQQILGQGPKLLIQFQNNGVVDDSQLPKDRFSAERLKGVDSTLKIQPAKLEDSAVYLCASSLRGQSTDTQYFGPGTRLTVL.

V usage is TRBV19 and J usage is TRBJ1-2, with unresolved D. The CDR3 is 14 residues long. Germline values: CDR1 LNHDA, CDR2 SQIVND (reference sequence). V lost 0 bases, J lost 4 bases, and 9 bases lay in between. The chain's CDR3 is CASSIEESGYGYTF. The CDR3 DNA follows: TGTGCCAGTAGTATAGAGGAGTCGGGCTATGGCTACACCTTC.

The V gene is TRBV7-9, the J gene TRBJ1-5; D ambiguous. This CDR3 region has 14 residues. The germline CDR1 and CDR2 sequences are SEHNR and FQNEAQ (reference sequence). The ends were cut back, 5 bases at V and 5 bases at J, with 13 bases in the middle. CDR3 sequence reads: CASSPTLGDQPQHF. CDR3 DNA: TGTGCCAGCAGCCCGACTCTAGGAGATCAGCCCCAGCATTTT. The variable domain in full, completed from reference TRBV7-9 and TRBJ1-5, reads DTGVSQNPRHKITKRGQNVTFRCDPISEHNRLYWYRQTLGQGPEFLTYFQNEAQLEKSRLLSDRFSAERPKGSFSTLEIQRTEQGDSAMYLCASSPTLGDQPQHFGDGTRLSIL.

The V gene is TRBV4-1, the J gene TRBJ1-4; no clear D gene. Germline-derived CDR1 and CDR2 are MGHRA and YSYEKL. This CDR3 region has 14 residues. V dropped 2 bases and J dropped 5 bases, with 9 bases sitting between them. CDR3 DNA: TGCGCCAGCAGCCAAACAGTGTTAAATGAAAAACTGTTTTTT. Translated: CASSQTVLNEKLFF.

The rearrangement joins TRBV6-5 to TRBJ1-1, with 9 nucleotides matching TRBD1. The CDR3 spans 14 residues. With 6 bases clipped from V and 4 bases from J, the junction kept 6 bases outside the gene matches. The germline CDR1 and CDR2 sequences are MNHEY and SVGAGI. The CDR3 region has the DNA TGTGCCAGCAGCTCCGGACAGGGGACCACTGAAGCTTTCTTT. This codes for CASSSGQGTTEAFF.

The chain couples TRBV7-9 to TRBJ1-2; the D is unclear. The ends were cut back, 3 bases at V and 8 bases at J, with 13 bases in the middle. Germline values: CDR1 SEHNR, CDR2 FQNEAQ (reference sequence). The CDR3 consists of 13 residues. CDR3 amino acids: CASSFEGRWGYTF. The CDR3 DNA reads TGTGCCAGCAGCTTTGAGGGCCGGTGGGGCTACACCTTC. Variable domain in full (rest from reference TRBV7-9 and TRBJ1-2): DTGVSQNPRHKITKRGQNVTFRCDPISEHNRLYWYRQTLGQGPEFLTYFQNEAQLEKSRLLSDRFSAERPKGSFSTLEIQRTEQGDSAMYLCASSFEGRWGYTFGSGTRLTVV.

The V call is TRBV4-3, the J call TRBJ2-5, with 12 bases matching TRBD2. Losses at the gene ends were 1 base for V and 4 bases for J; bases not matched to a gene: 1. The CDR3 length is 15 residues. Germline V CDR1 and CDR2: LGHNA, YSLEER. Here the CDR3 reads CASSQGLAGAETQYF. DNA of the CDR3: TGCGCCAGCAGCCAAGGACTAGCGGGGGCAGAGACCCAGTACTTC.

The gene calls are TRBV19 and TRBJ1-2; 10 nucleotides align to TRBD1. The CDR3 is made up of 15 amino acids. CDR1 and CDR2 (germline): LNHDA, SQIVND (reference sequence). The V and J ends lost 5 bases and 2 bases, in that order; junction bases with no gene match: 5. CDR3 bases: TGTGCCAGTAGTCCTCGGACAGGGGGGAACTATGGCTACACCTTC. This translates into CASSPRTGGNYGYTF.

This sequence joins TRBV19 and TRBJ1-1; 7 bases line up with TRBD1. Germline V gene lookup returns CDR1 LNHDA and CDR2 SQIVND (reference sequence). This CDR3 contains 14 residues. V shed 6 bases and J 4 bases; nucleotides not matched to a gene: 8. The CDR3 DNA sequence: TGTGCCAGTAGGATCCAGGGGGGTGGCACTGAAGCTTTCTTT. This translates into CASRIQGGGTEAFF. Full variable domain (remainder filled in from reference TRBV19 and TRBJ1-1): DGGITQSPKYLFRKEGQNVTLSCEQNLNHDAMYWYRQDPGQGLRLIYYSQIVNDFQKGDIAEGYSVSREKKESFPLTVTSAQKNPTAFYLCASRIQGGGTEAFFGQGTRLTVV.

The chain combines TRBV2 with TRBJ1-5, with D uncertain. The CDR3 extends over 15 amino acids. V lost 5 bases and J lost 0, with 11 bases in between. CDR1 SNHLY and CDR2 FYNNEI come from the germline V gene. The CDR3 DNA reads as TGTGCCAGCAGTAAAACAGAAAATAGCAATCAGCCCCAGCATTTT. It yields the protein CASSKTENSNQPQHF.

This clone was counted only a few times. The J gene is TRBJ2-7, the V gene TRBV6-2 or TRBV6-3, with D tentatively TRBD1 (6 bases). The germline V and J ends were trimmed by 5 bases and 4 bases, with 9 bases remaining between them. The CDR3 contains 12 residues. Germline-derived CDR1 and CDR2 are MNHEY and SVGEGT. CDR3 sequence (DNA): TGTGCCAGCAGTCAACAGGGTTACGAGCAGTACTTC. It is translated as CASSQQGYEQYF.

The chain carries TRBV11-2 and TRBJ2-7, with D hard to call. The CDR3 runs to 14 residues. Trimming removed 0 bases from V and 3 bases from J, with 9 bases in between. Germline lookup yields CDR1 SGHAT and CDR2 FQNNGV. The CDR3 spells CASSLDYTDYEQYF. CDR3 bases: TGTGCCAGCAGCTTAGATTACACAGACTACGAGCAGTACTTC.

The DNA for the CDR3 is TGTGCCAGCAGTCAACGGAGCTCTGGGGCCAACGTCCTGACTTTC. Its protein is CASSQRSSGANVLTF. This chain connects TRBV6-2 or TRBV6-3 to TRBJ2-6, with no clear D. The germline V gene has CDR1 MNHEY and CDR2 SVGEGT. The CDR3 is made up of 15 amino acids. Trimming shortened V by 5 bases and J by 0 bases, and 8 bases separated the two germline ends.